This is a list of T cell receptor beta chains from one sample in a study of regulatory T cells in long-lasting Graves disease. A single record per CDR3 protein comes from TCRdb applying MiXCR to the multiplex PCR reads. The repertoire holds 550,000 to 600,000 distinct CDR3 sequences, 15% to 20% seen once, with more than 10% in the top ten. The same sample was also studied in work on T cells in Graves' hyperthyroidism and ophthalmopathy.

Source: peripheral blood mononuclear cells (PBMCs), taken at new diagnosis, from a patient treated with antithyroid drugs. Receptor source: a man in his late teens or twenties with Graves disease. Both conserved end residues are part of each CDR3. The D gene is left open where the match is weak.

TRBJ1-1	TRBV12-3/TRBV12-4	.	CASSSGLFYTEAFF
TRBJ2-3	TRBV10-3	.	CAISPVAAADTQYF
TRBJ2-3	TRBV7-2	TRBD2	CASSPQISSGSTDTQYF
TRBJ2-1	TRBV27	TRBD1	CASSATGTGSYNEQFF
TRBJ2-7	TRBV6-9	.	CASSYSPYSGSYEQYF
TRBJ2-7	TRBV7-2	TRBD2	CASSWGTSGRNEQYF
TRBJ2-4	TRBV27	.	CASSSHGTAKNIQYF
TRBJ2-7	TRBV6-1	TRBD2	CASRVLPGRDDEQYF
TRBJ2-7	TRBV3-1	.	CASSPRVTTYEQYF
TRBJ1-6	TRBV2	.	CASSGGVGSPLHF
TRBJ1-4	TRBV30	TRBD1	CAWRGEGAANEKLFF
TRBJ2-7	TRBV28	.	CASSLPPNSYEQYF
TRBJ2-1	TRBV12-3/TRBV12-4	.	CASSFILSRGGDEQFF
TRBJ2-7	TRBV6-1	TRBD1	CASSRGQGTGVYEQYF
TRBJ2-5	TRBV12-3/TRBV12-4	.	CASSSNPSVGETQYF
TRBJ2-3	TRBV7-9	.	CASSLDHPVTDTQYF
TRBJ2-1	TRBV13	TRBD1	CASSLTGFNEQFF
TRBJ2-7	TRBV18	.	CASSPLTSRHPEQKEQYF
TRBJ2-1	TRBV12-3/TRBV12-4	TRBD1	CASSLAGGRGTYNEQFF
TRBJ2-1	TRBV27	TRBD2	CASSLYFGTSGSSDEQFF
TRBJ1-4	TRBV28	.	CASSPGPLEKLFF
TRBJ2-1	TRBV25-1	.	CASSESGVSYNEQFF
TRBJ1-1	TRBV5-1	TRBD1	CASSPNPTGSTEAFF
TRBJ1-3	TRBV7-9	TRBD1	CASSQGQGIGNTIYF
TRBJ1-6	TRBV5-1	.	CASSLANRNSPLHF
TRBJ2-1	TRBV2	TRBD1	CASSLRQGANNEQFF
TRBJ2-5	TRBV5-1	.	CASSLGREQETQYF
TRBJ2-1	TRBV29-1	TRBD2	CSWGRASSYNEQFF
TRBJ2-3	TRBV12-3/TRBV12-4	TRBD2	CASKTSGSSSTDTQYF
TRBJ2-7	TRBV12-3/TRBV12-4	.	CASSRSGGEQYF
TRBJ2-3	TRBV11-2	TRBD2	CASSLASGRADTQYF
TRBJ1-1	TRBV6-1	TRBD1	CASRWTGGLNTEAFF
TRBJ2-2	TRBV9	TRBD2	CASSVAGTSDGTGELFF
TRBJ1-2	TRBV27	.	CASSVDRSYGYTF
TRBJ2-1	TRBV7-3	TRBD2	CASSQLAEYNEQFF
TRBJ2-1	TRBV20-1	TRBD2	CSAISGTENEQFF
TRBJ1-5	TRBV29-1	TRBD1	CSVTGTGARGNQPQHF
TRBJ2-1	TRBV5-5	.	CASSSALGRNEQFF
TRBJ2-3	TRBV7-2	.	CASSLGSGGITDTQYF
TRBJ2-7	TRBV30	.	CAWRDLNYEQYF